These 14 T cell receptor beta chains came from one sample sequenced in a study of blood T cell repertoires in COVID-19. The method was immunoSEQ multiplex PCR; TCRdb's version includes in-frame clones alone and lacks a portion of them. The sample comprises approximately 300,000 clones, approximately 83% of which are singletons, and 15% to 19% rests with the top ten. The sample was peripheral blood. Receptors were obtained from a person aged 65 to 85 with COVID-19, enrolled during active disease.

This rearrangement joins TRBV2 to TRBJ1-2; D is uncertain. The CDR3 length is 15 residues. V lost 6 bases, J lost 8 bases, and 22 bases lay in between. In germline, CDR1 is SNHLY, CDR2 FYNNEI. This chain's CDR3 is CASSPRTGLLLGYTF. The CDR3 DNA reads TGTGCCAGCAGCCCGCGGACGGGGTTACTTTTGGGCTACACCTTC.

The V call is TRBV18, the J call TRBJ2-1; the D gene is possibly TRBD2 (6 bases). V was pared by 1 base and J by 3 bases, with 10 bases between. The CDR3 sequence is 15 residues long. CDR1 and CDR2 from the germline V gene are KGHSH and LQKENI. CDR3 loop: CASSPLGGNYNEQFF. In nucleotides, the CDR3 is TGTGCCAGCTCACCACTGGGGGGAAACTACAATGAGCAGTTCTTC.

The rearrangement joins TRBV14 to TRBJ1-2; 7 nucleotides align to TRBD1. The CDR3 sequence is 15 residues long. The V and J ends lost 1 base and 5 bases, in that order; junction bases with no gene match: 7. Germline lookup yields CDR1 SGHDN and CDR2 FVKESK. In DNA, the CDR3 is TGTGCCAGCAGCCAAGTCCGGGACAGAGATTATGGCTACACCTTC. Protein: CASSQVRDRDYGYTF.

This clone was observed once. This chain's CDR3 is CASSPGTGGWQPQHF. In nucleotides, the CDR3 is TGTGCCAGCAGTCCCGGGACAGGGGGTTGGCAGCCCCAGCATTTT. The chain combines TRBV27 with TRBJ1-5; 11 bases map to TRBD1. Germline V gene lookup returns CDR1 MNHEY and CDR2 SMNVEV (reference sequence). Trimming removed 5 bases from V and 7 bases from J; junction bases left unmatched: 7. CDR3 length: 15 amino acids.

The rearrangement joins TRBV7-3 to TRBJ2-3, with TRBD1 matching 9 bases. CDR3 length equals 12 residues. V trimming: 5 bases; J trimming: 13 bases; junction bases outside the gene matches: 7. Germline CDR1 SGHTA, CDR2 FQGTGA. CDR3 region: CASSTTGGREYF. Here the CDR3 DNA reads TGTGCCAGCAGCACGACAGGGGGTAGAGAGTATTTT.

The rearrangement joins TRBV30 to TRBJ1-2; 9 positions match TRBD1. The V gene's germline CDR1 is GTSNPN and CDR2 SVGIG (reference sequence). CDR3 length equals 13 residues. V was clipped by 2 bases and J by 5 bases; unmatched bases: 3. The CDR3 spells CAWSQGTGYGYTF. CDR3 bases: TGTGCCTGGAGTCAAGGGACAGGGTATGGCTACACCTTC.

The chain recombines TRBV11-3 with TRBJ2-1; 10 positions match TRBD2. The trim removed 5 bases at V and 7 bases at J, leaving 11 bases unmatched. CDR3 size: 16 residues. The germline CDR1 and CDR2 sequences are SGHNT and YENEEA. CDR3 in amino acids: CASSPGLAGVRNEQFF. CDR3 sequence (DNA): TGTGCCAGCAGCCCGGGGCTAGCGGGGGTGCGAAATGAGCAGTTCTTC.

The V and J genes are TRBV11-2 and TRBJ2-1; 8 bases are a match to TRBD1. The CDR3 consists of 15 residues. J was trimmed by 4 bases and V by 3 bases; bases with no gene match: 5. Germline CDR1 SGHAT, CDR2 FQNNGV. CDR3 bases: TGTGCCAGCAGCTTCACAGGGGGGTTTTACAATGAGCAGTTCTTC. Translation gives CASSFTGGFYNEQFF.

The gene calls are TRBV6-6 and TRBJ2-2; 8 bases fit TRBD2. Germline loops: CDR1 MNHNY, CDR2 SVGAGI (reference sequence). This CDR3 has 14 residues. V shed 7 bases and J 6 bases; nucleotides not matched to a gene: 7. The CDR3 here is CASTGTSLAGELFF. CDR3 coding DNA: TGTGCCAGCACGGGGACTAGTTTGGCCGGGGAGCTGTTTTTT.

The chain links TRBV7-2 to TRBJ1-1; D uncertain. Trimming removed 1 base from V and 0 bases from J, with 9 bases in between. CDR3 size: 15 residues. CDR1 and CDR2 from the germline V gene are SGHTA and FQGNSA. This CDR3 is CASSLGGALNTEAFF. CDR3 coding DNA: TGTGCCAGCAGCTTAGGCGGCGCCCTGAACACTGAAGCTTTCTTT.

The rearrangement joins TRBV4-3 to TRBJ2-1, with D maybe TRBD1 (5 bases). The germline V and J ends were trimmed by 0 bases and 7 bases, with 10 bases remaining between them. The germline gives CDR1 LGHNA, CDR2 YSLEER. The CDR3 runs 14 residues. CDR3 sequence (DNA): TGCGCCAGCAGCCAAGACAGGGTTGCGAATGAGCAGTTCTTC. Its translation: CASSQDRVANEQFF.

The rearrangement links TRBV27 to TRBJ1-5; D is uncertain. The germline V and J ends were trimmed by 4 bases and 4 bases, with 20 bases remaining between them. Germline-derived CDR1 and CDR2 are MNHEY and SMNVEV (reference sequence). The CDR3 length is 17 residues. DNA for the CDR3: TGTGCCAGCAGTTCCATCCTTTCGTACCGGTCTAATCAGCCCCAGCATTTT. Its protein product is CASSSILSYRSNQPQHF.

In this sample, this clone turned up once. V usage is TRBV6-5 and J usage is TRBJ1-1; D is unclear. Germline V gene data show CDR1 as MNHEY and CDR2 as SVGAGI. The CDR3 spans 14 residues. V shed 10 bases and J shed 1 base, with 16 bases lying between them. In DNA form, the CDR3 reads TGTGCCACCGGGCGGGGTCTTTCGAACACTGAAGCTTTCTTT. As protein: CATGRGLSNTEAFF.

This clone was observed a single time. The V call is TRBV9, the J call TRBJ2-7, with 9 bases fitting TRBD2. The CDR3 sequence is 15 residues long. Trimming at V came to 0 bases and at J to 4 bases, leaving 5 bases not matched to a gene. Germline values: CDR1 SGDLS, CDR2 YYNGEE. In nucleotides, the CDR3 is TGTGCCAGCAGCGTAGGTCCTAGCGGGGAATACGAGCAGTACTTC. This encodes CASSVGPSGEYEQYF.